This T cell receptor beta chain came from a study of blood T cell repertoires in COVID-19. As for the study in general: Material from acute and convalescent COVID-19 was sourced from the United States, Italy and Spain. From T cells, B-cell-depleted T cells, or PBMCs came the material, which was cDNA or gDNA.

The germline V gene has CDR1 SEHNR and CDR2 FQNEAQ (reference sequence). The CDR3 extends over 12 amino acids. V was cut by 8 bases and J by 5 bases, with 12 bases left in between. Original analysis: Cell counts per sample came from amplifying reference gene primers. The repertoire was sequenced with immunoSEQ multiplex PCR; TCRdb's copy has only in-frame clones and lacks some. The V and J calls and clone size come from that table; D and trimming were worked out from the DNA. The table has 200,000 to 250,000 clones, almost 85% seen once. Sequencing was carried out using peripheral blood. The chain couples TRBV7-9 to TRBJ1-1; D is unresolved. The source is a woman older than 75 with acute or convalescent COVID-19. The CDR3 protein is CASRLGRTEAFF. CDR3 nucleotide sequence: TGTGCCAGCCGTCTCGGTCGGACTGAAGCTTTCTTT.